This TCR beta chain comes out of a study (dated by TCRdb to the early 2010s). Sequencing relied on an Illumina Genome Analyzer IIx. TCRdb trimmed the raw reads at Q25, called clones with MiXCR and kept productive beta chains. Rows matching on CDR3 protein sequence are summarized as one entry with the most common DNA and genes. In all, the sample holds about 15,000 distinct CDR3 sequences, and around 30% of those were seen once. About 16% of the sample belongs to the ten largest clones. In its sample, this clonotype was seen a few times. The antigen it recognizes is unknown. This clone may be a read error of a much larger clone one base away. CDR1 is given as SQVTM and CDR2 as ANQGSEA, both from the germline V gene. Its CDR3 holds 12 amino acids, cysteine through phenylalanine. Just the 36-base CDR3 DNA is kept, in frame starting at base 1.

The TCR comes from a human donor. The specimen was blood. The V and J segments used are TRBV29-1 and TRBJ1-2; the D segment cannot be called with confidence. The CDR3 region reads CSVEDYSYGYNF. The bases read TGCAGCGTTGAAGATTACAGTTATGGCTACAACTTC.